These 11 T cell receptor beta chains were sequenced from one sample in a study of blood T cells in healthy people across ages. A second PCR of about 6 to 11 cycles used a sample-barcoded 5' primer and a J-beta primer mix. TCRdb re-called the 5' RACE reads with MiXCR, one entry per CDR3 protein. The data hold 850,000 to 1,100,000 distinct CDR3 sequences, with roughly two fifths observed a single time. The sequencing sample was made of blood. The receptor source for this set is a man between 18 and 29 years old in good health.

DNA of the CDR3: TGCAGCCTCGCCCGGAACTACGAGCAGTACTTC. Its translation is CSLARNYEQYF. The chain has TRBV29-1 and TRBJ2-7; D is uncertain. This CDR3 has 11 residues. The germline gives CDR1 SQVTM, CDR2 ANQGSEA. The V and J ends lost 8 bases and 3 bases respectively, with 11 bases between them.

This clonotype turned up a few times. This sequence joins TRBV10-3 and TRBJ2-2, with D uncertain. Germline CDR1 reads ENHRY; CDR2 reads SYGVKD. Trimming removed 4 bases from V and 0 bases from J, with 9 bases in between. CDR3 length equals 15 residues. CDR3 in amino acids: CAISGTSPNTGELFF. The DNA of the CDR3 is TGTGCCATCAGTGGAACCTCCCCGAACACCGGGGAGCTGTTTTTT.

This chain connects TRBV10-3 to TRBJ2-2, with a possible D match to TRBD2 (6 bases). The CDR3 sequence is 15 residues long. V was cut by 4 bases and J by 3 bases, with 12 bases left in between. The germline V gene has CDR1 ENHRY and CDR2 SYGVKD. The CDR3 is CAISATGLDTGELFF. The CDR3, as DNA: TGTGCCATCAGTGCGACGGGACTGGACACCGGGGAGCTGTTTTTT.

The chain has TRBV5-1 and TRBJ1-4, with D possibly being TRBD1 (5 bases). This CDR3 contains 16 residues. Germline CDR1 and CDR2: SGHRS and YFSETQ. Trimming took 0 bases from V and 0 from J, leaving 9 bases between them. As DNA, the CDR3 is TGCGCCAGCAGCTTGGAACAGGCAACAACTAATGAAAAACTGTTTTTT. It codes for CASSLEQATTNEKLFF.

The CDR3 reads CASSRSYNSPLHF. The DNA of the CDR3 is TGTGCCAGCAGTAGATCCTATAATTCACCCCTCCACTTT. The J gene is TRBJ1-6, the V gene TRBV6-6; D not resolved. The CDR3 runs to 13 residues. CDR1 and CDR2 from the germline V gene are MNHNY and SVGAGI (reference sequence). The V and J ends lost 5 bases and 1 base respectively, with 3 bases between them.

This clonotype has at least ten counts. The chain combines TRBV4-1 with TRBJ2-7; D unclear. The V and J ends lost 1 base and 3 bases respectively, with 10 bases between them. Germline CDR1 is MGHRA and CDR2 is YSYEKL. This CDR3 contains 14 residues. CDR3 region: CASSQVYPVYEQYF. The CDR3, as DNA: TGCGCCAGCAGCCAAGTCTATCCTGTCTACGAGCAGTACTTC.

The rearrangement links TRBV20-1 to TRBJ1-1, with 9 bases identical to TRBD1. V shed 5 bases, J shed 0 bases, and the junction held 10 bases outside the gene matches. The CDR3 consists of 16 residues. Per the germline V gene, CDR1 is DFQATT and CDR2 is SNEGSKA (reference sequence). Written as DNA, the CDR3 is TGCAGTGCTGAGCCCGGACAGGGGACGGTGAACACTGAAGCTTTCTTT. Translated: CSAEPGQGTVNTEAFF.

Only a few counts were recorded for this clonotype. The chain recombines TRBV12-3 or TRBV12-4 with TRBJ1-4; 9 positions agree with TRBD1. Unmatched junction bases numbered 8, after V lost 4 bases and J lost 8 bases. The CDR3 covers 15 residues. As DNA, the CDR3 is TGTGCCAGCAGTTCGGGACAGGGAAGCCTCGAAAAACTGTTTTTT. It encodes CASSSGQGSLEKLFF.

This clonotype was seen only a few times. This chain connects TRBV4-3 to TRBJ2-1; D is unclear. The germline gives CDR1 LGHNA, CDR2 YSLEER. The CDR3 extends over 13 amino acids. The germline V and J ends were trimmed by 1 base and 5 bases, with 6 bases remaining between them. CDR3 nucleotides: TGCGCCAGCAGCCAAGCCCTTGACAATGAGCAGTTCTTC. This gives the protein CASSQALDNEQFF.

This chain links TRBV6-5 with TRBJ2-7; D call uncertain. Trimming took off 2 bases at V and 0 bases at J, with 5 bases between the two ends. The germline V gene encodes CDR1 MNHEY and CDR2 SVGAGI. The length of the CDR3 is 13 residues. In nucleotides, the CDR3 is TGTGCCAGCAGTTACCAGGTCTCCTACGAGCAGTACTTC. It encodes CASSYQVSYEQYF.

The chain recombines TRBV6-5 with TRBJ1-6; no clear D gene. Looked up from germline, CDR1 is MNHEY and CDR2 is SVGAGI. The CDR3 sequence is 12 residues long. Trimming pared 0 bases from V and 9 bases from J, leaving 3 bases between. The DNA for the CDR3 is TGTGCCAGCAGTTACTCTGGTTCACCCCTCCACTTT. It yields the protein CASSYSGSPLHF.